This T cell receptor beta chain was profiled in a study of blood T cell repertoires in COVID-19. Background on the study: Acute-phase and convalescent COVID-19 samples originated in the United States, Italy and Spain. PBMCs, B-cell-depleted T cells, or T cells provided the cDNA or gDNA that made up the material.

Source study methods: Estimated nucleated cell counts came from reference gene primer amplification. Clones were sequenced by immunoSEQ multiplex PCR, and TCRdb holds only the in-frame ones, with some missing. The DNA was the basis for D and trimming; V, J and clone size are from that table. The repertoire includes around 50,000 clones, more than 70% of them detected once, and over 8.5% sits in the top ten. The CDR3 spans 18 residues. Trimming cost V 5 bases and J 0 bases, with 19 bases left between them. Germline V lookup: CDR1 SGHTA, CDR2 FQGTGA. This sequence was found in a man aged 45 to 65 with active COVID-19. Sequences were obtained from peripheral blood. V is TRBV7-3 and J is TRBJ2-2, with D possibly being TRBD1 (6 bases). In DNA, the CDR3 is TGTGCCAGCAGCCGCCCCCCCCTGGACAGTTCGAACACCGGGGAGCTGTTTTTT. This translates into CASSRPPLDSSNTGELFF.